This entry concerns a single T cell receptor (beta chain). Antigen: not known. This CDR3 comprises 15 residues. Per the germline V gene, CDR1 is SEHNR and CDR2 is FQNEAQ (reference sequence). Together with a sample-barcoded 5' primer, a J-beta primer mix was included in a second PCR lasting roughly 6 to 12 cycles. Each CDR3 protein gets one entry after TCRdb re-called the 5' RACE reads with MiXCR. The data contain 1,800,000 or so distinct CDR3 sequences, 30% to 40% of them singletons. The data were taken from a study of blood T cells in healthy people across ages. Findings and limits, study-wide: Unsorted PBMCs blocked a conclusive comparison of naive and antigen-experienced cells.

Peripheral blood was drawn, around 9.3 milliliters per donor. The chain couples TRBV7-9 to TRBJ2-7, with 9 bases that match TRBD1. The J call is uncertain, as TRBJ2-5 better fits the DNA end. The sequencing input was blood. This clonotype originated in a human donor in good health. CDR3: CASSQRQGGGETQYF. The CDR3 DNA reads TGTGCCAGCAGCCAAAGACAGGGGGGTGGGGAGACCCAGTACTTC.